This T cell receptor (beta chain) was observed in a study of shared clonotypes between healthy human individuals. This clone has only one observation. Its antigen is as yet unknown. Study results and limitations: Among donors, sharing of clonotypes was expected to be affected by sequencing depth. Clonotypes shared by all four sorted-subset donors had higher generation probabilities than non-shared clonotypes.

CD45RO-negative, CCR7-selected cells formed the naive CD8 fraction, which excluded terminally differentiated effector memory CD45RA+ cells. The repertoire was sequenced with immunoSEQ multiplex PCR; TCRdb's copy has only in-frame clones and lacks some. The table includes nearly 2 million clones, about 95% detected once. The CDR3 covers 15 residues. With V trimmed by 6 bases and J by 5 bases, 9 bases remained unmatched. Germline V gene sequence: CDR1 SGHDT, CDR2 YYEEEE. The source is a man aged 18-30 years in good health. The sample was naive CD8+ T cells sorted from blood. The chain recombines TRBV5-6 with TRBJ2-1, with 9 bases identical to TRBD1. CDR3 loop: CASNPPGTGNNEQFF. The CDR3 nucleotides read TGTGCCAGCAACCCGCCCGGGACAGGGAACAATGAGCAGTTCTTC.